This TCR beta chain was identified in a study of cytomegalovirus exposure and HLA in healthy donors. Study-wide findings and caveats: Reported findings show TCR beta sequences accurately forecast HLA-A and HLA-B alleles in most subjects. An ancestry cluster, one associated with Asian ancestry, reportedly showed fewer N-insertions than the roughly 700-donor mean in a later analysis. The only immune exposure information that was available was CMV serostatus.

The V gene lost 0 bases and the J gene lost 0 bases, with 12 bases spanning the gap. The CDR3 is made up of 16 amino acids. The germline CDR1 and CDR2 sequences are SGHAT and FQNNGV. PCR primers comprised 60 Vbeta and 13 Jbeta primers. Sequencing was performed with immunoSEQ multiplex PCR; in TCRdb, only in-frame clones are kept and a portion is missing. The sample consists of 150,000 to 250,000 clones, around 80% of them appearing once. With regard to this clone: Its antigen is not identified.

The specimen was PBMCs. This chain connects TRBV11-2 to TRBJ2-7, with a possible D match to TRBD2 (7 bases). This sequence originates from a woman in her twenties or thirties in good health and CMV-seropositive. The DNA for the CDR3 is TGTGCCAGCAGCTTAGATGCGGGGGCGAGCTCCTACGAGCAGTACTTC. Its protein product is CASSLDAGASSYEQYF.